Here is one TCR beta chain with its context. The data are from a study of blood T cell repertoires in COVID-19. For the study at large: Samples representing acute and convalescent COVID-19 were sourced from the United States, Italy and Spain.

Per the authors' pipeline: From reference gene primer amplification, estimates of nucleated cell counts were derived. Measured with immunoSEQ multiplex PCR; TCRdb has only the in-frame clones, and not every one. Clonal size and the V and J genes are those of that table, whereas D and trimming came from the DNA. This sample has about 120,000 clones, with around 86% found just once. Germline V lookup: CDR1 SQVTM, CDR2 ANQGSEA. V lost 8 bases and J lost 2; bases outside the gene matches: 10. This CDR3 spans 14 amino acids. The receptor comes from a man between 60 and 75 years old with acute or convalescent COVID-19. The J gene is TRBJ2-3, the V gene TRBV29-1; TRBD2 matches 7 bases. The source material was peripheral blood. CDR3 region: CSFRPSGNTDTQYF. The CDR3 nucleotides read TGCAGCTTCAGACCCAGCGGGAACACAGATACGCAGTATTTT.